This T cell receptor (beta chain) was sequenced during a study of T-cell reconstitution after alpha-beta-depleted transplantation in children. The study's findings and limits: Surviving recipient T cells and thymic progenitors accounted for the high day-60 TCRbeta diversity observed in some patients.

Germline loops: CDR1 MDHEN, CDR2 SYDVKM. This CDR3 region has 18 residues. V gave up 4 bases and J gave up 7 bases; unmatched junction bases: 13. This clonotype was picked up one time. No antigen is known for it. As it was prepared, the TCRbeta library received unique molecular identifiers. A single record per CDR3 protein comes from TCRdb applying MiXCR to the PCR reads. This sample has more than 400,000 distinct CDR3 sequences, with about 45% found just once. This receptor was obtained from a girl under 10 years old with aplastic anemia, due to receive a stem cell transplant. Specimen: PBMCs, collected before TCRalphabeta/CD19-depleted stem cell transplant. The chain has TRBV28 and TRBJ2-1; 13 nucleotides agree with TRBD2. CDR3 region: CASSSDSRLAGGKNEQFF. CDR3 coding DNA: TGTGCCAGCAGTTCGGACAGCAGACTAGCGGGAGGCAAGAATGAGCAGTTCTTC.